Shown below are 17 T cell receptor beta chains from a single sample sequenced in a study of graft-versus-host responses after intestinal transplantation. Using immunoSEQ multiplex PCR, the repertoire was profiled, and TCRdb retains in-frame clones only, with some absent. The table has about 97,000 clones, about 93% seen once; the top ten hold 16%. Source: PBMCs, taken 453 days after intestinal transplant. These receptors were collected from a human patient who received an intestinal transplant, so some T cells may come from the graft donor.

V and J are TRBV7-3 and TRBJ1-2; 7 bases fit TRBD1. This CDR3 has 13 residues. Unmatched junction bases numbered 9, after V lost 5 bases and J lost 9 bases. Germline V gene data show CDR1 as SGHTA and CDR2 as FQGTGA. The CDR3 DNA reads TGTGCCAGCAGCGAGGGACAGTCCGACAGCTACACCTTC. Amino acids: CASSEGQSDSYTF.

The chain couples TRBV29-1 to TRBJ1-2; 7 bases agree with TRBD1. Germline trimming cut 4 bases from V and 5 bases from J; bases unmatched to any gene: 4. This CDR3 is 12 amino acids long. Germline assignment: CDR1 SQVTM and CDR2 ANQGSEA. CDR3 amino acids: CSVGDSQYGYTF. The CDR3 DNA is TGCAGCGTTGGGGACAGTCAATATGGCTACACCTTC.

The CDR3 sequence is CASSLSVPGNYEQYF. DNA for the CDR3: TGTGCCAGCAGCTTAAGTGTCCCCGGGAACTACGAGCAGTACTTC. This chain joins TRBV7-3 and TRBJ2-7, with a weak D call TRBD2 (5 bases). V lost 1 base to trimming and J lost 3 bases, with 13 bases between them. Germline CDR1 SGHTA, CDR2 FQGTGA. The CDR3 runs to 15 residues.

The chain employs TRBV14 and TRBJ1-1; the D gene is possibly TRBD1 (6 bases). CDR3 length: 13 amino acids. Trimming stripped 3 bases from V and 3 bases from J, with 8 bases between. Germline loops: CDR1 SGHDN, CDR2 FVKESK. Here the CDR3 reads CASSQTGYTEAFF. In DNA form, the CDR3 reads TGTGCCAGCAGCCAGACAGGATACACTGAAGCTTTCTTT. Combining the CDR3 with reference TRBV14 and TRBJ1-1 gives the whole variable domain EAGVTQFPSHSVIEKGQTVTLRCDPISGHDNLYWYRRVMGKEIKFLLHFVKESKQDESGMPNNRFLAERTGGTYSTLKVQPAELEDSGVYFCASSQTGYTEAFFGQGTRLTVV.

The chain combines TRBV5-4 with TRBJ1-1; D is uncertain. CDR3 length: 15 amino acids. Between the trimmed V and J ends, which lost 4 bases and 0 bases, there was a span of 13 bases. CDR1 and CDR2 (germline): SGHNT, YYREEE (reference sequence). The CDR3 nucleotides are TGTGCCAGCAGCCAAGATCTGCTCATGAACACTGAAGCTTTCTTT. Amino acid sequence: CASSQDLLMNTEAFF.

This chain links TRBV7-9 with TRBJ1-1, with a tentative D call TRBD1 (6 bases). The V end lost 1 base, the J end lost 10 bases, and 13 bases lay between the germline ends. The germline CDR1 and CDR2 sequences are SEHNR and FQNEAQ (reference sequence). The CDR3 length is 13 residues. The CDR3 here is CASSLVEGGGAFF. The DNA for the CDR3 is TGTGCCAGCAGCTTAGTGGAAGGAGGGGGAGCTTTCTTT.

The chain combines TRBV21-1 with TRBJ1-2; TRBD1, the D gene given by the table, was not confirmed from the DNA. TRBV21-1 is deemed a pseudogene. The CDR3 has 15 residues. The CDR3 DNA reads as TGTGCCAGCAGCAAAAGGGCCAGGGGGGCCTATGGCTACACCTTC. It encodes CASSKRARGAYGYTF.

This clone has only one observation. CDR3: CAIGTGDDTEAFF. CDR3 nucleotides: TGTGCCATCGGGACAGGGGACGACACTGAAGCTTTCTTT. The rearrangement uses TRBV10-3 and TRBJ1-1, with 10 bases that match TRBD1. Trimming removed 8 bases from V and 3 bases from J; junction bases left unmatched: 3. The CDR3 spans 13 residues. The germline CDR1 and CDR2 sequences are ENHRY and SYGVKD.

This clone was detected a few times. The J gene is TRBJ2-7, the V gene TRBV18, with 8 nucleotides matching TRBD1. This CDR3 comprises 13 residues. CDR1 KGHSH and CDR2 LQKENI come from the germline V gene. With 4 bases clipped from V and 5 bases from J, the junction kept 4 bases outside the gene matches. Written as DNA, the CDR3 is TGTGCCAGCTCACGCATGACAGGGGACGAGCAGTACTTC. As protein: CASSRMTGDEQYF. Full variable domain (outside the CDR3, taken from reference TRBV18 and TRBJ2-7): NAGVMQNPRHLVRRRGQEARLRCSPMKGHSHVYWYRQLPEEGLKFMVYLQKENIIDESGMPKERFSAEFPKEGPSILRIQQVVRGDSAAYFCASSRMTGDEQYFGPGTRLTVT.

This chain's CDR3 is CSVLIDRGRENTIYF. In DNA form, the CDR3 reads TGCAGCGTCCTTATAGACAGGGGGCGAGAAAACACCATATATTTT. This rearrangement joins TRBV29-1 to TRBJ1-3; 10 bases map to TRBD1. The V segment lost 6 bases and the J segment 6 bases; nucleotides outside the gene matches: 11. The CDR3 spans 15 residues. Germline CDR1 SQVTM, CDR2 ANQGSEA.

In DNA form, the CDR3 reads TGTGCCAGCAGTTTGTCCAGGACGGGCAATCAGCCCCAGCATTTT. It yields the protein CASSLSRTGNQPQHF. The V gene is TRBV27, the J gene TRBJ1-5; D unclear. The ends were cut back, 3 bases at V and 2 bases at J, with 11 bases in the middle. The germline gives CDR1 MNHEY, CDR2 SMNVEV (reference sequence). This CDR3 is built from 15 residues.

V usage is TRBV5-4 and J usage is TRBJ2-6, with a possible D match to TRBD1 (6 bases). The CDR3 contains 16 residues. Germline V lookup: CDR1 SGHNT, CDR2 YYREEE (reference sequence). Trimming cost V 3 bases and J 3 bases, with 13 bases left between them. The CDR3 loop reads CASSSTTGFGANVLTF. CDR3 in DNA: TGTGCCAGCAGCTCCACTACAGGGTTTGGGGCCAACGTCCTGACTTTC.

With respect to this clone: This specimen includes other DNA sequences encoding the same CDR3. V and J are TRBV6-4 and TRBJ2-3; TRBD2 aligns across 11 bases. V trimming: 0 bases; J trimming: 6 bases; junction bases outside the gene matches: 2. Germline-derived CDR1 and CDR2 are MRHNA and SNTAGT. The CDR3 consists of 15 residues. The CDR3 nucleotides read TGTGCCAGCAGTGACTCTAGCGGGGGGGCGGATACGCAGTATTTT. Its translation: CASSDSSGGADTQYF.

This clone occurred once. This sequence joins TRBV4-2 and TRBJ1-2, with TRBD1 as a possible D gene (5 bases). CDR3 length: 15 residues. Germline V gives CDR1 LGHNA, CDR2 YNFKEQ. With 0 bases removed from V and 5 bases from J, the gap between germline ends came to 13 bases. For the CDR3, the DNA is TGTGCCAGCAGCCAAGATCCAGACAGTAGGTATGGCTACACCTTC. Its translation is CASSQDPDSRYGYTF.

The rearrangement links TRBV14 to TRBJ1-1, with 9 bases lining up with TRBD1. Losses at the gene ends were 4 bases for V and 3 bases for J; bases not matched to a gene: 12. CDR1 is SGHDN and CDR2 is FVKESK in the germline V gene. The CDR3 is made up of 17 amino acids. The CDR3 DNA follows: TGTGCCAGCAGCCCACTCGGACAGGGGACATGGCACACTGAAGCTTTCTTT. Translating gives CASSPLGQGTWHTEAFF. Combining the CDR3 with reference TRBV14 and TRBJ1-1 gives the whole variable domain EAGVTQFPSHSVIEKGQTVTLRCDPISGHDNLYWYRRVMGKEIKFLLHFVKESKQDESGMPNNRFLAERTGGTYSTLKVQPAELEDSGVYFCASSPLGQGTWHTEAFFGQGTRLTVV.

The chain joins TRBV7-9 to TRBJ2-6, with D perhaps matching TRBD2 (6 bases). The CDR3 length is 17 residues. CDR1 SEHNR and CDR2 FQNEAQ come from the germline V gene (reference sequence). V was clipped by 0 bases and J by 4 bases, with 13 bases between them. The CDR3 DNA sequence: TGTGCCAGCAGCTTAGCTGGGGGGACCCCCGGGGCCAACGTCCTGACTTTC. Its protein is CASSLAGGTPGANVLTF.

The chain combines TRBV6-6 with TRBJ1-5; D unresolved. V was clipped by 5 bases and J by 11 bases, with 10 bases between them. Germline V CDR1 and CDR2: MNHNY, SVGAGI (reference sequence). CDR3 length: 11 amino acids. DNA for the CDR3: TGTGCCAGCAGTAACCACCAGGCCCAGCATTTT. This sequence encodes CASSNHQAQHF.